What follows are 6 T cell receptor beta chains derived from one specimen sequenced in a study of cytomegalovirus exposure and HLA in healthy donors. The PCR contained 60 Vbeta and 13 Jbeta primers. The protocol was immunoSEQ multiplex PCR, while the TCRdb copy is restricted to in-frame clones and leaves out a portion. This sample has some 33,000 clones; about 60% occur once, and the top ten carry about a fifth. Sequenced: PBMCs. Receptors were obtained from a man over 45 in good health and CMV-seropositive.

This chain uses TRBV7-8 with TRBJ2-7, with D possibly matching TRBD1 (5 bases). The germline V and J ends were trimmed by 0 bases and 3 bases, with 12 bases remaining between them. Looked up from germline, CDR1 is SGHVS and CDR2 is FQNEAQ. The CDR3 runs to 15 residues. The CDR3 DNA sequence: TGTGCCAGCAGCTTAGCGACAGCCTATTTCTACGAGCAGTACTTC. This codes for CASSLATAYFYEQYF.

The V and J genes are TRBV29-1 and TRBJ2-1, with D hard to call. This CDR3 spans 13 amino acids. The germline gives CDR1 SQVTM, CDR2 ANQGSEA. Trimming pared 4 bases from V and 0 bases from J, leaving 7 bases between. As DNA, the CDR3 is TGCAGCGTTGTTGGTAGCTCCTACAATGAGCAGTTCTTC. It codes for CSVVGSSYNEQFF.

The chain carries TRBV4-1 and TRBJ2-3; a possible D gene is TRBD2 (6 bases). This CDR3 has 16 residues. V was cut by 0 bases and J by 0 bases, with 10 bases left in between. CDR1 and CDR2 from the germline V gene are MGHRA and YSYEKL. Here the CDR3 reads CASSQDPGTSTDTQYF. In DNA, the CDR3 is TGCGCCAGCAGCCAAGACCCGGGGACTAGCACAGATACGCAGTATTTT.

The DNA of the CDR3 is TGTGCCAGCAGTTTAAATTCCGGAGGGATGGGCTACACCTTC. Amino acid sequence: CASSLNSGGMGYTF. The chain carries TRBV28 and TRBJ1-2, with no clear D. CDR1 and CDR2 from the germline V gene are MDHEN and SYDVKM. This CDR3 has 14 amino acids. V lost 2 bases, J lost 8 bases, and 15 bases lay in between.

The chain couples TRBV4-3 to TRBJ1-5; TRBD1 matches at 7 bases. After removal of 4 bases from V and 3 bases from J, the junction contained 6 bases not matched to a gene. The CDR3 length is 15 residues. Germline V gene lookup returns CDR1 LGHNA and CDR2 YSLEER. CDR3 in DNA: TGCGCCAGCAGCCTAGAGACAGGGACCAATCAGCCCCAGCATTTT. Residues: CASSLETGTNQPQHF.

Only a few counts were recorded for this clone. The rearrangement uses TRBV2 and TRBJ1-2, with TRBD1 identical over 8 bases. This CDR3 is built from 14 residues. Losses at the gene ends were 4 bases for V and 2 bases for J; bases not matched to a gene: 3. The germline V gene encodes CDR1 SNHLY and CDR2 FYNNEI. As DNA, the CDR3 is TGTGCCAGCAGTGGGGACAGGTCCAACTATGGCTACACCTTC. This encodes CASSGDRSNYGYTF.